The present TCR beta chain was sequenced within a study of CD8+CD57+ T cells in acquired aplastic anemia. Study-wide background: Sorted CD4+ and CD8+ cell DNA averaged about 3 ug. Study conclusions and caveats: Patients and controls shared twenty-nine CD8+ CDR3 sequences. Simpson's diversity of CD8+ cells was not significantly different in patients compared with controls.

Genomic DNA constituted the template upon which TCR beta VDJ and CDR3 profiling was performed. Using its own MiXCR run on the reads, TCRdb lists one record per CDR3 protein. The sample has around 250,000 distinct CDR3 sequences, around 60% seen once. This clonotype was counted ten times or more. Its target is unknown. The V gene lost 7 bases and the J gene lost 5 bases, with 17 bases spanning the gap. The CDR3 consists of 14 residues. Looked up from germline, CDR1 is MNHNS and CDR2 is SASEGT. Specimen: sorted CD4+, CD8+, or CD8+CD57+ T cells (not recorded which) from PBMCs. The source of this sequence is a human donor with severe aplastic anemia or a healthy control (not recorded which). The chain carries TRBV6-1 and TRBJ2-5; D tentatively fits TRBD1 or TRBD2 (5 bases each). CDR3 residues: CASKLRGAGETQYF. CDR3 bases: TGTGCCAGCAAGTTGAGAGGGGCTGGGGAGACCCAGTACTTC.